Detailed here is one T cell receptor beta chain. The entry originates in a study of shared clonotypes between healthy human individuals. Assay: immunoSEQ multiplex PCR; the TCRdb copy retains only in-frame clones and omits some. Among roughly 850,000 clones listed, roughly 96% were seen once. The naive CD8 population came from CD45RO-negative cells selected for CCR7, without terminally differentiated effector memory CD45RA+ cells. Every contributor of samples was a Caucasian grown-up residing in Nashville, Tennessee. This clonotype originated in a man aged 30 to 45 in good health. The specimen was naive CD8+ T cells sorted from blood.

CDR3 region: CASSPADWASTDTQYF. Written as DNA, the CDR3 is TGTGCCAGCAGCCCTGCCGACTGGGCTAGCACAGATACGCAGTATTTT. This chain joins TRBV14 and TRBJ2-3; D gene uncertain. V dropped 4 bases and J dropped 0 bases, with 14 bases sitting between them. There are 16 residues in the CDR3. The germline V gene has CDR1 SGHDN and CDR2 FVKESK.